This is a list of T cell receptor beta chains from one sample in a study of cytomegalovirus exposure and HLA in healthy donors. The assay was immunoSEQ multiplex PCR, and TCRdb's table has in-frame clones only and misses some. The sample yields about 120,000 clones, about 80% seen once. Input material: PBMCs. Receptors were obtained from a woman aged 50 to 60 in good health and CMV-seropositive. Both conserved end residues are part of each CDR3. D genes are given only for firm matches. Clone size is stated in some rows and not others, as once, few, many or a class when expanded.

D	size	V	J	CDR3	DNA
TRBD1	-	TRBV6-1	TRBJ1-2	CASTGQGHGYTF	TGTGCCAGCACGGGACAGGGTCATGGCTACACCTTC
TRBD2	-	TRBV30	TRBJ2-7	CAWSGAGVVSYEQYF	TGTGCCTGGAGTGGTGCGGGGGTTGTCTCCTACGAGCAGTACTTC
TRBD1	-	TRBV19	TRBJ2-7	CASSWGTGPYEQYF	TGTGCCAGTAGTTGGGGGACAGGGCCCTACGAGCAGTACTTC
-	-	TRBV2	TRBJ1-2	CASSERQETYGYTF	TGTGCCAGCAGTGAAAGACAGGAAACCTATGGCTACACCTTC
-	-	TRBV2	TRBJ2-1	CASRSEGGEQFF	TGTGCCAGCAGGTCAGAGGGCGGCGAGCAGTTCTTC
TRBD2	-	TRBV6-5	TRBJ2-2	CASRVGGANTGELFF	TGTGCCAGCCGCGTGGGGGGGGCGAACACCGGGGAGCTGTTTTTT
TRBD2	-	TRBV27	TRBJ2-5	CASRRAGAGETQYF	TGTGCCAGCAGAAGAGCGGGGGCAGGGGAGACCCAGTACTTC
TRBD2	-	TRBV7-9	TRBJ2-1	CASSSIIRLAGGYNEQFF	TGTGCCAGCAGCTCCATAATACGACTAGCGGGGGGTTACAATGAGCAGTTCTTC
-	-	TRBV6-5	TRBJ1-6	CASKENTMDSPLHF	TGTGCCAGCAAGGAGAACACCATGGATTCACCCCTCCACTTT
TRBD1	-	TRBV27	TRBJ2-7	CASSPRVEGAGEQYF	TGTGCCAGCAGTCCACGTGTAGAGGGGGCGGGCGAGCAGTACTTC
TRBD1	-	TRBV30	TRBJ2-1	CAWTGQGFRNEQFF	TGTGCCTGGACTGGACAGGGTTTTAGGAATGAGCAGTTCTTC
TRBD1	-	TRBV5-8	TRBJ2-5	CASSLRGRGQETQYF	TGTGCCAGCAGCCTAAGGGGCAGGGGGCAAGAGACCCAGTACTTC
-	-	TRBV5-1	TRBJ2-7	CASSLDQAGPREQYF	TGCGCCAGCAGCTTGGATCAGGCGGGCCCTCGTGAGCAGTACTTC
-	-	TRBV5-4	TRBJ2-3	CASSPGGRETDTQYF	TGTGCCAGCAGCCCGGGGGGCCGGGAGACAGATACGCAGTATTTT
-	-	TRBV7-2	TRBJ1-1	CASSPPGGTEAFF	TGTGCCAGCAGCCCCCCGGGGGGCACTGAAGCTTTCTTT
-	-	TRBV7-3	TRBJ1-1	CASSLDMNTEAFF	TGTGCCAGCAGCTTAGACATGAACACTGAAGCTTTCTTT
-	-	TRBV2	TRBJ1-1	CASSGKWPGRRNTEAFF	TGTGCCAGCAGTGGTAAGTGGCCAGGAAGGCGGAACACTGAAGCTTTCTTT
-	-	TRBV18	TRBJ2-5	CASSPQRGEVKETQYF	TGTGCCAGCTCACCACAAAGGGGCGAAGTGAAAGAGACCCAGTACTTC
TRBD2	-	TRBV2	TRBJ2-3	CASSLGLVTDTQYF	TGTGCCAGCAGCTTGGGACTAGTAACAGATACGCAGTATTTT
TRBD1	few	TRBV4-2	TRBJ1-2	CASSPGTGHSLGYTF	TGTGCCAGCAGCCCCGGGACAGGGCATTCCCTTGGCTACACCTTC
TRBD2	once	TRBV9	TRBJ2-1	CASSTGTTDNEQFF	TGTGCCAGCAGCACCGGGACTACCGACAATGAGCAGTTCTTC
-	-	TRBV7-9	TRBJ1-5	CASSSSPGNQPQHF	TGTGCCAGCAGTTCAAGCCCTGGCAATCAGCCCCAGCATTTT
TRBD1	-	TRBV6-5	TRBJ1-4	CASSPGQGREKLFF	TGTGCCAGCAGTCCTGGACAGGGACGCGAAAAACTGTTTTTT
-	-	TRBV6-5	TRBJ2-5	CASSFGRFEVSETQYF	TGTGCCAGCAGTTTCGGTCGCTTTGAGGTATCAGAGACCCAGTACTTC
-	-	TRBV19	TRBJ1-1	CASSIVVRADEAFF	TGTGCCAGTAGTATAGTAGTCAGGGCGGATGAAGCTTTCTTT
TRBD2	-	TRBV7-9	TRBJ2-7	CASSSDLAGVGYEQYF	TGTGCCAGCAGCTCAGATTTAGCGGGAGTCGGTTACGAGCAGTACTTC
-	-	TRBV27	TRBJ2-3	CASSPYPGADLYTQYF	TGTGCCAGCAGTCCCTATCCAGGGGCGGATTTGTATACGCAGTATTTT
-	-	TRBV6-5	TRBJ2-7	CASSYSQGGAGYEQYF	TGTGCCAGCAGTTACTCTCAGGGCGGGGCGGGGTACGAGCAGTACTTC
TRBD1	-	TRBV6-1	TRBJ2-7	CATGQERYSEQYF	TGTGCCACCGGACAGGAGAGATATAGCGAGCAGTACTTC
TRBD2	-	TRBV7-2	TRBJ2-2	CASSFLGLGGTGELFF	TGTGCCAGCAGCTTTTTGGGACTAGGGGGCACCGGGGAGCTGTTTTTT
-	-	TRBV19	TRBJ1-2	CASSIRSDNYGYTF	TGTGCCAGTAGTATTCGGAGTGATAACTATGGCTACACCTTC
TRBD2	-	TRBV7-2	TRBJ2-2	CASRPPGLAGNTGELFF	TGTGCCAGCAGACCGCCGGGACTAGCGGGGAACACCGGGGAGCTGTTTTTT